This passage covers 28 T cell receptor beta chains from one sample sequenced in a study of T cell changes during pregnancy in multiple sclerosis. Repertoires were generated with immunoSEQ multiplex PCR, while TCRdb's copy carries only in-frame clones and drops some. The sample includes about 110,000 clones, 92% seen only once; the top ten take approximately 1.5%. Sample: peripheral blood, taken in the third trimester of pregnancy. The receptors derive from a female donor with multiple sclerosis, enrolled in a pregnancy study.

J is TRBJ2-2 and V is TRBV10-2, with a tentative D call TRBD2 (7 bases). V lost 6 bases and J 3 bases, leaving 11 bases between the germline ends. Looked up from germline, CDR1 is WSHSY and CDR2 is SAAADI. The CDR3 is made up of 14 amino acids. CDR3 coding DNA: TGCGCCAGCAGAGGGGGAGGGTACACCGGGGAGCTGTTTTTT. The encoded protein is CASRGGGYTGELFF.

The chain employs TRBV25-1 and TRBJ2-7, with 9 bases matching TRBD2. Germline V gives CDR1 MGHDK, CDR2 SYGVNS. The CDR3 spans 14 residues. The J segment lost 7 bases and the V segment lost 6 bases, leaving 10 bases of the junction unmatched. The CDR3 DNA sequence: TGTGCCAGCAGCAAGGGGGGCGGGAGGGATGAGCAGTACTTC. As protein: CASSKGGGRDEQYF.

This CDR3 reads CASSFDSQETQYF. DNA of the CDR3: TGTGCCAGCAGCTTTGACTCCCAAGAGACCCAGTACTTC. The chain combines TRBV7-8 with TRBJ2-5; D call uncertain. This CDR3 contains 13 residues. Trimming took 3 bases from V and 1 from J, leaving 6 bases between them. The V gene's germline CDR1 is SGHVS and CDR2 FQNEAQ.

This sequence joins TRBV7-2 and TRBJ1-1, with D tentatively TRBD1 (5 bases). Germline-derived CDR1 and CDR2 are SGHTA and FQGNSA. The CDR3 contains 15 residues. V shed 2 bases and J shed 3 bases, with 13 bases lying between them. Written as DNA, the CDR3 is TGTGCCAGCAGCTTACGGGTTGGGGGGGACACTGAAGCTTTCTTT. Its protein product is CASSLRVGGDTEAFF.

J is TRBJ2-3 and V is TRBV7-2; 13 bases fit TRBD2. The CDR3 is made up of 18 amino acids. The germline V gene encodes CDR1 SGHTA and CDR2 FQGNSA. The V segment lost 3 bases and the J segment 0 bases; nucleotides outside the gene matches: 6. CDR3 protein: CASSFTSGGAFSTDTQYF. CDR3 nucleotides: TGTGCCAGCAGCTTCACTAGCGGGGGGGCGTTTAGCACAGATACGCAGTATTTT. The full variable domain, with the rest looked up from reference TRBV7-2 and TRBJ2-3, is GAGVSQSPSNKVTEKGKDVELRCDPISGHTALYWYRQSLGQGLEFLIYFQGNSAPDKSGLPSDRFSAERTGGSVSTLTIQRTQQEDSAVYLCASSFTSGGAFSTDTQYFGPGTRLTVL.

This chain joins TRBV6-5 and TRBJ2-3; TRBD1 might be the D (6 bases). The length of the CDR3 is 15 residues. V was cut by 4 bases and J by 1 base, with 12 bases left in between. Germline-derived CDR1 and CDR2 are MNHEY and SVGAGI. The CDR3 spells CASSSRGGRTDTQYF. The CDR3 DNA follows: TGTGCCAGCAGTTCCCGAGGGGGTCGCACAGATACGCAGTATTTT.

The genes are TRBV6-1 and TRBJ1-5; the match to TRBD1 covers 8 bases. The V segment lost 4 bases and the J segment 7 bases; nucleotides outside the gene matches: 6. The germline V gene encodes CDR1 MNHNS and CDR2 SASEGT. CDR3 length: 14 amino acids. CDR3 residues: CASSADRGHQPQHF. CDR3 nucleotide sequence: TGTGCCAGCAGTGCCGACAGGGGCCACCAGCCCCAGCATTTT.

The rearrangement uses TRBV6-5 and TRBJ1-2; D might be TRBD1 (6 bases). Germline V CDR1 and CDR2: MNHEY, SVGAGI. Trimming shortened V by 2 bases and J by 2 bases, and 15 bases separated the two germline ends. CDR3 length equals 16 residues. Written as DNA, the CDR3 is TGTGCCAGCAGTTACACGGGGCGGGGGCTGAACTATGGCTACACCTTC. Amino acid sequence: CASSYTGRGLNYGYTF.

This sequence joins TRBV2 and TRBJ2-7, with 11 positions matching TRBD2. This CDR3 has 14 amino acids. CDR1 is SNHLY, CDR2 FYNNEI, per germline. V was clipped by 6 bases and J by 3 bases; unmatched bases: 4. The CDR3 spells CASSLAGGRYEQYF. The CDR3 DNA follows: TGTGCCAGCAGCCTAGCGGGAGGCCGCTACGAGCAGTACTTC.

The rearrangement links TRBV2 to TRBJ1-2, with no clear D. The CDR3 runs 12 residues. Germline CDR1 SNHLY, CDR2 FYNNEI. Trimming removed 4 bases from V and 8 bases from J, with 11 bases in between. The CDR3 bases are TGTGCCAGCAGTGGTTCAAATCGGGGCTACACCTTC. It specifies CASSGSNRGYTF.

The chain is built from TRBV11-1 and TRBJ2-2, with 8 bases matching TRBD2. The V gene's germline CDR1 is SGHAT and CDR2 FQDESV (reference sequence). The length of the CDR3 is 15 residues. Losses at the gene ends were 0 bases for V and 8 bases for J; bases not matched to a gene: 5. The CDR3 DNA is TGTGCCAGCAGCTTAGCAGCGGGAGCTGGAGGGGAGCTGTTTTTT. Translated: CASSLAAGAGGELFF.

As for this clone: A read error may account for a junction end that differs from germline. The CDR3 reads CASTLPGTYYNEQFF. CDR3 nucleotides: TGTGCCAGCACCTTACCCGGGACATACTACAATGAGCAGTTCTTC. The chain joins TRBV7-2 to TRBJ2-1; perhaps TRBD1 as D (6 bases). The CDR3 extends over 15 amino acids. Germline loops: CDR1 SGHTA, CDR2 FQGNSA.

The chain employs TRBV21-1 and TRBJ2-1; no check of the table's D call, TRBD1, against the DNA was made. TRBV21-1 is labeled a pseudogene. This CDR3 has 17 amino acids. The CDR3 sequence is CASSSRITGKYYNEQFF. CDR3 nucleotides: TGTGCCAGCAGCTCACGGATAACAGGGAAATACTACAATGAGCAGTTCTTC.

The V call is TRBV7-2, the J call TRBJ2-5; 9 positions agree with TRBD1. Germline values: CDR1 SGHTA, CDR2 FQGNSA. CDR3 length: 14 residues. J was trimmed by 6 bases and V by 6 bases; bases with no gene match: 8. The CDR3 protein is CASSSGTGSKTQYF. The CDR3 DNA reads TGTGCCAGCAGTTCCGGGACAGGGTCGAAGACCCAGTACTTC.

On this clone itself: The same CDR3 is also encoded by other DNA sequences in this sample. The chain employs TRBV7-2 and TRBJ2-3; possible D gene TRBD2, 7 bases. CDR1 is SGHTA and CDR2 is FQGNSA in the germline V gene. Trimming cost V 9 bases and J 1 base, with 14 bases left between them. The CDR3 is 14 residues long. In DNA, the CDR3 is TGTGCCAGTATCCGCGGGGGCCGCACAGATACGCAGTATTTT. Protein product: CASIRGGRTDTQYF.

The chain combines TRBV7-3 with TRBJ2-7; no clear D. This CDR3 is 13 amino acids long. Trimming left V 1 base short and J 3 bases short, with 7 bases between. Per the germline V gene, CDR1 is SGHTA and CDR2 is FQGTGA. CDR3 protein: CASSLIRGYEQYF. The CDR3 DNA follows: TGTGCCAGCAGCTTAATTCGCGGCTACGAGCAGTACTTC.

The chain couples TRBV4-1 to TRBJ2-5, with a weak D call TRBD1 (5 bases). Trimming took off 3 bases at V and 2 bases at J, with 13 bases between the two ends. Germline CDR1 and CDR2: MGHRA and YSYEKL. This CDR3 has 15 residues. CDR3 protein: CASSQAQGSQETQYF. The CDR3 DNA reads TGCGCCAGCAGCCAGGCGCAGGGCAGTCAAGAGACCCAGTACTTC.

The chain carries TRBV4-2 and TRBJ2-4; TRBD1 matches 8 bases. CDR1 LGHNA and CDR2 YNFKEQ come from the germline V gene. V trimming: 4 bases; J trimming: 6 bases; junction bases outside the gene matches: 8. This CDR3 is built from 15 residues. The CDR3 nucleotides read TGTGCCAGCAGCCCGGCGACAGGGGCCCTAAACATTCAGTACTTC. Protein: CASSPATGALNIQYF.

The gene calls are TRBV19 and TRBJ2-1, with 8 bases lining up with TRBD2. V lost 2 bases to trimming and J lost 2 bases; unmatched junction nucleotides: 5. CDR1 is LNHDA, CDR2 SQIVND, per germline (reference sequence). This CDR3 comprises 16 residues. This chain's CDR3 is CASSIFAGGPYNEQFF. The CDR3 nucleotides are TGTGCCAGTAGTATATTTGCGGGGGGTCCCTACAATGAGCAGTTCTTC.

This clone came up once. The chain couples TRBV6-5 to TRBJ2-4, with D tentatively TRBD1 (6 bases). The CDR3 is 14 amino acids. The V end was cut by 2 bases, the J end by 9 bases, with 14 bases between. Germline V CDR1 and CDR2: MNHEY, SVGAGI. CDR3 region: CASSYVATQGIQYF. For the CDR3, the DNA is TGTGCCAGCAGTTACGTAGCTACACAGGGCATTCAGTACTTC.

CDR3 bases: TGTGCCAGCAGTGCCTCACTAGCGGGGGCCACCACGGAGCAGTTCTTC. Protein product: CASSASLAGATTEQFF. The rearrangement joins TRBV6-4 to TRBJ2-1; 11 positions agree with TRBD2. V dropped 4 bases and J dropped 10; count of bases not matched to a gene: 12. CDR1 is MRHNA, CDR2 SNTAGT, per germline. The CDR3 contains 16 residues.

The CDR3 spells CASTPWGQGGYGYTF. CDR3 DNA: TGTGCCAGCACCCCATGGGGTCAGGGCGGCTATGGCTACACCTTC. This chain connects TRBV5-6 to TRBJ1-2; a weak D match, TRBD1 (5 bases). This CDR3 region has 15 residues. CDR1 is SGHDT, CDR2 YYEEEE, per germline. Trimming shortened V by 6 bases and J by 4 bases, and 19 bases separated the two germline ends.

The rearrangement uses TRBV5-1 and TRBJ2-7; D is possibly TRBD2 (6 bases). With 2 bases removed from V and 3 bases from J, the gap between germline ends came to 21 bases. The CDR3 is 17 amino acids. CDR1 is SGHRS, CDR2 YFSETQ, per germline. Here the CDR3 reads CASSFEPPQGGFYEQYF. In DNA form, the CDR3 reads TGCGCCAGCAGCTTTGAACCCCCCCAGGGAGGCTTCTACGAGCAGTACTTC.

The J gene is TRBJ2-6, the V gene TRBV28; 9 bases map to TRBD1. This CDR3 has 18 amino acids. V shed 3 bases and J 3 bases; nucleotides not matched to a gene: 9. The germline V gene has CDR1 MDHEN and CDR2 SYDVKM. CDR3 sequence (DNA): TGTGCCAGCAGTTTCCCGGGACAGGGAATTGGTGGGGCCAACGTCCTGACTTTC. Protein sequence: CASSFPGQGIGGANVLTF.

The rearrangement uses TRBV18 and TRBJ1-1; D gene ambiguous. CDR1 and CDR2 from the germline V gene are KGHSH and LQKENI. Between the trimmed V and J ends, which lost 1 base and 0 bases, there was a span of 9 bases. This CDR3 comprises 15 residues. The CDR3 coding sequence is TGTGCCAGCTCACCACGGGGAGGGCTGAACACTGAAGCTTTCTTT. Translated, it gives CASSPRGGLNTEAFF.

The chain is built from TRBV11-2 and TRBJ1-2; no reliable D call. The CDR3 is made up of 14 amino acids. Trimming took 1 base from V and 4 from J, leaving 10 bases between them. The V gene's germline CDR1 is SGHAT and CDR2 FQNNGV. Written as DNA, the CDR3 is TGTGCCAGCAGCTTAGGCTCGAGTCGCTATGGCTACACCTTC. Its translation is CASSLGSSRYGYTF.

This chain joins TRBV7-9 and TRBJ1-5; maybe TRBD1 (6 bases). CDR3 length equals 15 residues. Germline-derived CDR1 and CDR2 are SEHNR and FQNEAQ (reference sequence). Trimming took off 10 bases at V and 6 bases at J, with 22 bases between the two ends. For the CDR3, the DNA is TGTGCCACCGCATCAGGGGCGGCTTTCGTTCAGCCCCAGCATTTT. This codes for CATASGAAFVQPQHF. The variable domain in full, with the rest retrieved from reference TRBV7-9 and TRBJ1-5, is DTGVSQNPRHKITKRGQNVTFRCDPISEHNRLYWYRQTLGQGPEFLTYFQNEAQLEKSRLLSDRFSAERPKGSFSTLEIQRTEQGDSAMYLCATASGAAFVQPQHFGDGTRLSIL.

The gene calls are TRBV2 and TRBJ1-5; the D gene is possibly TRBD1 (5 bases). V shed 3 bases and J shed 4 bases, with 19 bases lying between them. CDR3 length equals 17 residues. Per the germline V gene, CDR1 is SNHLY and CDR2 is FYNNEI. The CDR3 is CASSDYARQGRNQPQHF. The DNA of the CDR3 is TGTGCCAGCAGTGATTATGCGAGGCAGGGTAGGAATCAGCCCCAGCATTTT.